These 16 T cell receptor beta chains share one sample of origin, sequenced in a study of cytomegalovirus exposure and HLA in healthy donors. In the PCR, 60 Vbeta and 13 Jbeta primers were used. Assay used: immunoSEQ multiplex PCR; TCRdb lists only in-frame clones, some missing. Of fewer than 250,000 clones in the sample, 70% to 85% were seen once. The sample comprised PBMCs. These receptors all come from a male donor in good health and CMV-seronegative.

The chain recombines TRBV6-5 with TRBJ1-2; tentative D call: TRBD1 (6 bases). This CDR3 region has 14 residues. The V end was cut by 1 base, the J end by 8 bases, with 14 bases between. Per germline, CDR1 MNHEY and CDR2 SVGAGI. The CDR3 loop is CASSYFSGALGYTF. The CDR3 DNA follows: TGTGCCAGCAGTTACTTCTCAGGGGCGCTGGGCTACACCTTC.

This clone has just a few counts. The rearrangement links TRBV5-6 to TRBJ2-4; 9 bases are a match to TRBD1. Germline lookup yields CDR1 SGHDT and CDR2 YYEEEE. V dropped 4 bases and J dropped 7; count of bases not matched to a gene: 9. The CDR3 spans 15 residues. This CDR3 reads CASSGGQGMKNIQYF. CDR3 bases: TGTGCCAGCAGCGGGGGACAGGGTATGAAGAACATTCAGTACTTC.

This chain connects TRBV2 to TRBJ1-6; D call uncertain. The CDR3 runs to 14 residues. V was pared by 3 bases and J by 7 bases, with 10 bases between. Germline values: CDR1 SNHLY, CDR2 FYNNEI. CDR3 bases: TGTGCCAGCAGTGACCGGACGGGAAATTCACCCCTCCACTTT. It codes for CASSDRTGNSPLHF.

The chain joins TRBV5-1 to TRBJ2-5, with TRBD2 identical over 7 bases. This CDR3 has 14 amino acids. With 4 bases clipped from V and 1 base from J, the junction kept 4 bases outside the gene matches. Looked up from germline, CDR1 is SGHRS and CDR2 is YFSETQ. The CDR3 here is CASSPGLIQETQYF. The CDR3 coding sequence is TGCGCCAGCAGCCCGGGACTAATCCAAGAGACCCAGTACTTC.

DNA of the CDR3: TGCGCCAGCAGCAGACTAGACAGAGGGTATTCGAACACTGAAGCTTTCTTT. Translating it yields CASSRLDRGYSNTEAFF. The chain has TRBV5-1 and TRBJ1-1, with D possibly being TRBD1 (5 bases). This CDR3 is built from 17 residues. The germline CDR1 and CDR2 sequences are SGHRS and YFSETQ. V was pared by 4 bases and J by 1 base, with 20 bases between.

This chain uses TRBV7-8 with TRBJ2-7, with 9 positions matching TRBD1. This CDR3 is built from 13 residues. CDR1 is SGHVS, CDR2 FQNEAQ, per germline. Trimming cost V 5 bases and J 3 bases; bases outside gene matches: 2. DNA for the CDR3: TGTGCCAGCAGCGCGGACAGGGGCTACGAGCAGTACTTC. It translates to CASSADRGYEQYF.

The chain carries TRBV5-1 and TRBJ2-1, with a tentative D call TRBD2 (6 bases). Trimming took off 5 bases at V and 4 bases at J, with 16 bases between the two ends. CDR3 length: 15 residues. Germline loops: CDR1 SGHRS, CDR2 YFSETQ. CDR3 nucleotide sequence: TGCGCCAGCAGGCGGGATAGCGACCTTTACAATGAGCAGTTCTTC. It specifies CASRRDSDLYNEQFF.

The chain links TRBV7-2 to TRBJ2-7; a weak D match, TRBD2 (5 bases). Per germline, CDR1 SGHTA and CDR2 FQGNSA. Trimming shortened V by 1 base and J by 0 bases, and 16 bases separated the two germline ends. The length of the CDR3 is 17 residues. The CDR3 here is CASSLGSSPGSSYEQYF. The CDR3 coding sequence is TGTGCCAGCAGCTTAGGGTCCTCCCCGGGAAGCTCCTACGAGCAGTACTTC.

This clone was seen more than once but under ten times. This chain links TRBV11-2 with TRBJ1-3, with D maybe TRBD1 (5 bases). CDR1 and CDR2 from the germline V gene are SGHAT and FQNNGV. The CDR3 spans 16 residues. Trimming shortened V by 2 bases and J by 1 base, and 12 bases separated the two germline ends. The CDR3 loop reads CASSLYSGGSGNTIYF. The CDR3, as DNA: TGTGCCAGCAGCTTATACTCCGGGGGGTCTGGAAACACCATATATTTT.

The chain is built from TRBV5-1 and TRBJ1-2, with TRBD1 identical over 8 bases. The CDR3 extends over 15 amino acids. After removal of 4 bases from V and 7 bases from J, the junction contained 12 bases not matched to a gene. Germline V gene data show CDR1 as SGHRS and CDR2 as YFSETQ. The CDR3 DNA reads as TGCGCCAGCAGCCCAGGACAGGGAAGGGCCGGTGGCTACACCTTC. Translation gives CASSPGQGRAGGYTF.

The chain uses TRBV19 and TRBJ1-3; a possible D gene is TRBD1 (5 bases). The CDR3 runs to 16 residues. Per the germline V gene, CDR1 is LNHDA and CDR2 is SQIVND (reference sequence). V lost 6 bases, J lost 2 bases, and 17 bases lay in between. The CDR3 coding sequence is TGTGCCAGTAGCCTTACTCCAGGGATGACTGGAAACACCATATATTTT. It yields the protein CASSLTPGMTGNTIYF.

The V gene is TRBV2, the J gene TRBJ1-5; D is possibly TRBD1 (5 bases). The germline V gene has CDR1 SNHLY and CDR2 FYNNEI. This CDR3 spans 15 amino acids. With 2 bases removed from V and 1 base from J, the gap between germline ends came to 9 bases. The CDR3 coding sequence is TGTGCCAGCAGTGAACAGGGTTTAAGCAATCAGCCCCAGCATTTT. Translating it yields CASSEQGLSNQPQHF.

CDR3 nucleotides: TGCAGCCTAAAGAAAGGGGGACAAGAGACCCAGTACTTC. It translates to CSLKKGGQETQYF. This chain connects TRBV29-1 to TRBJ2-5; TRBD1 might be the D (6 bases). Trimming stripped 8 bases from V and 2 bases from J, with 15 bases between. The CDR3 is made up of 13 amino acids. Germline loops: CDR1 SQVTM, CDR2 ANQGSEA.

This clone was seen only once. The V gene is TRBV5-4, the J gene TRBJ2-3; 7 nucleotides match TRBD2. V shed 5 bases and J 6 bases; nucleotides not matched to a gene: 0. This CDR3 has 11 amino acids. CDR1 and CDR2 from the germline V gene are SGHNT and YYREEE (reference sequence). Here the CDR3 DNA reads TGTGCCAGCAGGGGGGGGGATACGCAGTATTTT. The encoded protein is CASRGGDTQYF.

This clone was seen only a few times. V gene TRBV5-6 combines with J gene TRBJ1-1; weak D call: TRBD1 (6 bases). Trimming took 8 bases from V and 4 from J, leaving 15 bases between them. This CDR3 spans 13 amino acids. Per the germline V gene, CDR1 is SGHDT and CDR2 is YYEEEE. CDR3 amino acids: CASDTGTGTEAFF. The CDR3 region has the DNA TGTGCCAGTGATACAGGGACCGGCACTGAAGCTTTCTTT.

The gene calls are TRBV19 and TRBJ2-1; the match to TRBD2 covers 11 bases. Germline V gives CDR1 LNHDA, CDR2 SQIVND (reference sequence). V shed 5 bases, J shed 4 bases, and the junction held 10 bases outside the gene matches. The CDR3 is made up of 17 amino acids. The CDR3 sequence is CASSDPGTSGIYNEQFF. The CDR3 DNA reads as TGTGCCAGTAGTGACCCAGGGACTAGCGGTATTTACAATGAGCAGTTCTTC.